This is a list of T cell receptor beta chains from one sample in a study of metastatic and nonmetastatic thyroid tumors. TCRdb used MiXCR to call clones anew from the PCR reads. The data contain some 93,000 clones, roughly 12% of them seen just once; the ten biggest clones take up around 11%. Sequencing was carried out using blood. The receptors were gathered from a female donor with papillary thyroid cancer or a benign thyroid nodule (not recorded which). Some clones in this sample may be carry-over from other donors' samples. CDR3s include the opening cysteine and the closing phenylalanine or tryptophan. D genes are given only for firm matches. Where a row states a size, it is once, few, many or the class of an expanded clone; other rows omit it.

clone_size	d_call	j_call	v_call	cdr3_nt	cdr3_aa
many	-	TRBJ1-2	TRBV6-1	TGTGCCAGCAGCCCCACCTTTGGGCGGACGGATGGCGGCTACACCTTC	CASSPTFGRTDGGYTF
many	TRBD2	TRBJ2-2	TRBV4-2	TGTGCCAGCAGCCAAGTGCAGGGCGGGGGCGGGGAGCTGTTTTTT	CASSQVQGGGGELFF
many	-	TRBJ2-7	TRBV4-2	TGTGCCAGCGGCACCTGGCCCGACGAGCAGTACTTC	CASGTWPDEQYF
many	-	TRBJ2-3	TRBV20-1	TGCAGTGCTACAACTTTACACACAGATACGCAGTATTTT	CSATTLHTDTQYF
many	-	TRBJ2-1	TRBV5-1	TGCGCCAGCAGCTCGGAGCAGGGTCTGGGAAATGAGCAGTTCTTC	CASSSEQGLGNEQFF
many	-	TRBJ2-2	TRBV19	TGTGCCAGTAGTGAGGTTGTAAGGTTCGGGGAGCTGTTTTTT	CASSEVVRFGELFF
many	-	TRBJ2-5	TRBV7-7	TGTGCTAGCAGCTTTGGAAGGGAAGAGACCCAGTACTTC	CASSFGREETQYF
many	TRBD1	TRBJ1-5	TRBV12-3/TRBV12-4	TGTGCCAGCAGTTTCGCCACAGGGGCTCAGCCCCAGCATTTT	CASSFATGAQPQHF
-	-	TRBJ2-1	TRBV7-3	TGTGCCAGCAGCTTAAGTGGCAACCACAATGAGCAGTTCTTC	CASSLSGNHNEQFF
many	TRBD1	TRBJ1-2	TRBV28	TGTGCCAGCAGTATAGGGACAGGGCGGGCCGGCTACACCTTC	CASSIGTGRAGYTF
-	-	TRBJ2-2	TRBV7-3	TGTGCCAGCAGCCCAGCTGGGGGTTCGGTCGGGGAGCTGTTTTTT	CASSPAGGSVGELFF
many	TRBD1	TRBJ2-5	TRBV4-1	TGCGCCAGCAGCCAAACCATTGGACAGGGTCAAGAGACCCAGTACTTC	CASSQTIGQGQETQYF